These 16 T cell receptor beta chains originate from one sample sequenced in a study of radiation and T cells in renal cell carcinoma. Sequencing used immunoSEQ multiplex PCR; TCRdb keeps in-frame clones, though not all of them. The data hold tens of thousands of clones, with around 78% observed a single time. Indicated time point: blood 2 weeks post-SBRT. The treatment denotes: 15 Gy SBRT to primary tumor, nephrectomy 4 weeks later. Sequencing was performed on blood, taken from a patient whose treatment included radiotherapy and nephrectomy. These TCRs come from a man aged 60-69 years with renal cell carcinoma.

The chain has TRBV4-3 and TRBJ2-3; 9 positions agree with TRBD1. The CDR3 extends over 15 amino acids. Germline lookup yields CDR1 LGHNA and CDR2 YSLEER. V dropped 4 bases and J dropped 4; count of bases not matched to a gene: 6. The CDR3 region is CASSLDRGGPDTQYF. For the CDR3, the DNA is TGCGCCAGCAGCCTGGACAGGGGTGGGCCAGATACGCAGTATTTT.

This rearrangement joins TRBV19 to TRBJ1-1; D remains ambiguous. Per germline, CDR1 LNHDA and CDR2 SQIVND (reference sequence). Trimming left V 6 bases short and J 1 base short, with 12 bases between. This CDR3 comprises 14 residues. The CDR3 nucleotides read TGTGCCAGTAGGTACAGAGCTTCGAACACTGAAGCTTTCTTT. The encoded protein is CASRYRASNTEAFF.

This clone came up once. The rearrangement links TRBV11-2 to TRBJ2-7, with a weak D call TRBD2 (6 bases). With 1 base removed from V and 11 bases from J, the gap between germline ends came to 15 bases. From germline, CDR1 is SGHAT and CDR2 FQNNGV. The CDR3 is 13 residues long. CDR3 nucleotide sequence: TGTGCCAGCAGCTTAGGGGGACTGACTAAGAAGTACGTC. This encodes CASSLGGLTKKYV.

The chain combines TRBV4-3 with TRBJ2-2; D is perhaps TRBD1 or TRBD2 (5 bases each). CDR1 LGHNA and CDR2 YSLEER come from the germline V gene. V shed 0 bases and J shed 5 bases, with 19 bases lying between them. The CDR3 has 18 amino acids. The CDR3 DNA reads as TGCGCCAGCAGCCAAGATTTACTGGGACGCCGGCAAACCGGGGAGCTGTTTTTT. This translates into CASSQDLLGRRQTGELFF.

There are a few counts of this clone. The chain has TRBV4-3 and TRBJ2-5; D may match TRBD1 or TRBD2 (6 bases each). The CDR3 is made up of 15 amino acids. The germline V gene has CDR1 LGHNA and CDR2 YSLEER. V was clipped by 2 bases and J by 5 bases, with 15 bases between them. The DNA for the CDR3 is TGCGCCAGCAGCCAAAGGGGGGTTCTTGGGGAGACCCAGTACTTC. Its protein is CASSQRGVLGETQYF.

Points on this clone: Mismatch with germline at one junction end may stem from a read error. The chain links TRBV27 to TRBJ1-2; D is unresolved. The CDR3 is 13 amino acids. Germline CDR1 is MNHEY and CDR2 is SMNVEV (reference sequence). CDR3 DNA sequence: TGTGCCAGCAGTTTATCTCGGCCCCCGGTCGCCTTCTTC. It yields the protein CASSLSRPPVAFF.

The chain recombines TRBV9 with TRBJ1-1; D not certain. Germline V CDR1 and CDR2: SGDLS, YYNGEE. Between the trimmed V and J ends, which lost 2 bases and 3 bases, there was a span of 14 bases. CDR3 length: 15 amino acids. The CDR3 region has the DNA TGTGCCAGCAGCGTCCGATCGAGGGCGGACACTGAAGCTTTCTTT. This translates into CASSVRSRADTEAFF.

The chain joins TRBV7-8 to TRBJ1-1; D gene ambiguous. CDR1 is SGHVS and CDR2 is FQNEAQ in the germline V gene. V lost 5 bases to trimming and J lost 1 base, with 11 bases between them. The CDR3 has 14 amino acids. CDR3 sequence: CASSNSAGNTEAFF. CDR3 in DNA: TGTGCCAGCAGCAATTCGGCGGGGAACACTGAAGCTTTCTTT.

V usage is TRBV29-1 and J usage is TRBJ2-1, with TRBD1 as a possible D gene (6 bases). There are 11 residues in the CDR3. Germline loops: CDR1 SQVTM, CDR2 ANQGSEA. Trimming shortened V by 4 bases and J by 7 bases, and 8 bases separated the two germline ends. The CDR3 DNA follows: TGCAGCGTTGCAGGGACAAATGAGCAGTTCTTC. Translated: CSVAGTNEQFF.

V is TRBV7-9 and J is TRBJ2-5; no reliable D call. Judging by the DNA end, TRBJ2-7 fits better; the J call may be wrong. The CDR3 runs to 12 residues. CDR1 and CDR2 (germline): SEHNR, FQNEAQ (reference sequence). The CDR3 DNA follows: TGTGCCAGCAGCCCCCAACCCTACGAGCAGTACTTC. Residues: CASSPQPYEQYF.

The chain recombines TRBV6-5 with TRBJ2-3; TRBD1 or TRBD2 may be the D gene (5 bases each). The CDR3 sequence is 16 residues long. CDR1 is MNHEY, CDR2 SVGAGI, per germline. Trimming stripped 2 bases from V and 2 bases from J, with 14 bases between. CDR3 DNA: TGTGCCAGCAGTTACCTTCGGGGCTTCAACACAGATACGCAGTATTTT. Amino acid sequence: CASSYLRGFNTDTQYF.

The chain couples TRBV27 to TRBJ2-5; D might be TRBD2 (6 bases). The V gene lost 8 bases and the J gene lost 1 base, with 8 bases spanning the gap. CDR1 is MNHEY and CDR2 is SMNVEV in the germline V gene (reference sequence). CDR3 size: 12 residues. CDR3 sequence: CASGLSQETQYF. The CDR3 DNA sequence: TGTGCCAGCGGACTAAGCCAAGAGACCCAGTACTTC.

The DNA of the CDR3 is TGTGCCAGCAGAAGGGAACCAGTGGAGACCCAGTACTTC. Residues: CASRREPVETQYF. The V call is TRBV2, the J call TRBJ2-5, with unresolved D. This CDR3 region has 13 residues. Trimming removed 6 bases from V and 5 bases from J, with 13 bases in between. Germline V lookup: CDR1 SNHLY, CDR2 FYNNEI. The whole variable domain, filled in from reference TRBV2 and TRBJ2-5, reads EPEVTQTPSHQVTQMGQEVILRCVPISNHLYFYWYRQILGQKVEFLVSFYNNEISEKSEIFDDQFSVERPDGSNFTLKIRSTKLEDSAMYFCASRREPVETQYFGPGTRLLVL.

The chain has TRBV11-2 and TRBJ2-3; 11 nucleotides line up with TRBD1. CDR1 is SGHAT and CDR2 is FQNNGV in the germline V gene. The CDR3 has 16 residues. J lost 3 bases, V lost 5 bases, and 7 bases had no gene match. CDR3 nucleotides: TGTGCCAGCAGCCTACTCGGACAGGGGGCTACAGATACGCAGTATTTT. Protein product: CASSLLGQGATDTQYF.

This rearrangement joins TRBV5-6 to TRBJ1-5; 7 bases line up with TRBD1. In germline, CDR1 is SGHDT, CDR2 YYEEEE. V lost 4 bases and J lost 5; bases outside the gene matches: 9. The CDR3 sequence is 15 residues long. The CDR3 sequence: CASSGRDRADQPQHF. CDR3 nucleotides: TGTGCCAGCAGCGGCCGGGACAGAGCGGATCAGCCCCAGCATTTT.

V usage is TRBV9 and J usage is TRBJ2-2; D remains unclear. The CDR3 extends over 16 amino acids. Germline CDR1 is SGDLS and CDR2 is YYNGEE. V gave up 4 bases and J gave up 3 bases, with 16 bases separating them. CDR3 bases: TGTGCCAGCAGCCCCTTCTCGGGCACCTACACCGGGGAGCTGTTTTTT. Translating gives CASSPFSGTYTGELFF.